This is a list of T cell receptor beta chains from one sample in a study of glioma-infiltrating T cells. TCRdb called the multiplex PCR reads again in MiXCR, with one record for every CDR3 protein. This table holds about 180,000 distinct CDR3 sequences, under 55% found once. Sequencing was done on a sample of glioma tissue, nonneoplastic brain tissue, or PBMCs (not recorded which). These receptors were collected from a human donor with low-grade glioma or glioblastoma, undergoing nonglioma brain surgery, or in good health (not recorded which). Both conserved end residues are part of each CDR3. Each record gives: D gene, J gene, V gene, clone size, CDR3 protein, CDR3 DNA. The D gene is left open where the match is weak. Clone size is not always given. Where it is, it says once, few, many or a class for expanded clones.

TRBD2 | TRBJ2-3 | TRBV7-2 | few | CASSLEGLALGSPDTQYF | TGTGCCAGCAGCTTAGAGGGACTAGCCCTGGGGTCCCCGGATACGCAGTATTTT
NA | TRBJ2-7 | TRBV20-1 | many | CSASVELYEQYF | TGCAGTGCTAGTGTAGAGCTCTACGAGCAGTACTTC
NA | TRBJ1-1 | TRBV20-1 | once | CSAIRVTTEAFF | TGCAGTGCTATTCGGGTGACCACTGAAGCTTTCTTT
NA | TRBJ2-3 | TRBV5-1 | NA | CASSFEARTSTDTQYF | TGCGCCAGCAGTTTTGAAGCGAGGACCAGCACAGATACGCAGTATTTT
NA | TRBJ2-5 | TRBV18 | NA | CASSPNGETQYF | TGTGCCAGCTCACCAAACGGCGAGACCCAGTACTTC
TRBD1 | TRBJ1-6 | TRBV3-1 | many | CASSQNRGSPLHF | TGTGCCAGCAGCCAGAACAGGGGCTCACCCCTCCACTTT
NA | TRBJ2-7 | TRBV2 | few | CASGFRGSYEQYF | TGTGCCAGCGGTTTCAGGGGCTCCTACGAGCAGTACTTC
NA | TRBJ1-1 | TRBV19 | NA | CASSFEGSMNTEAFF | TGTGCCAGTAGTTTTGAAGGCTCAATGAACACTGAAGCTTTCTTT
TRBD2 | TRBJ2-4 | TRBV28 | few | CASSLSASGSRGIQYF | TGTGCCAGCAGTTTGTCAGCTAGCGGGAGTCGGGGCATTCAGTACTTC
TRBD1 | TRBJ2-3 | TRBV30 | NA | CAWRIDREWADTQYF | TGTGCCTGGAGGATCGACAGGGAATGGGCAGATACGCAGTATTTT
NA | TRBJ2-7 | TRBV7-2 | NA | CASSLKGDPYEQYF | TGTGCCAGCAGCTTGAAGGGGGACCCCTACGAGCAGTACTTC
NA | TRBJ1-6 | TRBV28 | many | CASSPPAGNSPLHF | TGTGCCAGCAGTCCCCCGGCCGGTAATTCACCCCTCCACTTT
TRBD2 | TRBJ2-1 | TRBV7-2 | NA | CASSSRTSGRSYNEQFF | TGTGCCAGCAGCTCCCGGACTAGCGGGAGATCCTACAATGAGCAGTTCTTC
TRBD1 | TRBJ1-1 | TRBV10-3 | few | CAISVARQTGQGNTEAFF | TGTGCCATCAGTGTTGCCAGACAGACCGGACAGGGGAACACTGAAGCTTTCTTT
NA | TRBJ2-3 | TRBV2 | many | CASSDAGTSTDTQYF | TGTGCCAGCAGTGATGCGGGAACTAGCACAGATACGCAGTATTTT
NA | TRBJ1-1 | TRBV28 | many | CASRVGGGAEAFF | TGTGCCAGCAGAGTGGGGGGCGGGGCCGAAGCTTTCTTT
NA | TRBJ2-3 | TRBV25-1 | many | CASKGPELRYTQYF | TGTGCCAGCAAAGGGCCGGAGCTGAGGTATACGCAGTATTTT
NA | TRBJ2-1 | TRBV7-2 | NA | CASSFLMSGHNEQFF | TGTGCCAGCAGCTTTCTTATGTCTGGGCATAATGAGCAGTTCTTC
TRBD1 | TRBJ1-5 | TRBV20-1 | many | CSASTGENQPQHF | TGCAGTGCATCGACAGGGGAGAATCAGCCCCAGCATTTT
NA | TRBJ2-1 | TRBV5-1 | NA | CASSLYGRDNEQFF | TGCGCCAGCAGCTTGTATGGACGAGACAATGAGCAGTTCTTC
TRBD2 | TRBJ2-1 | TRBV12-3/TRBV12-4 | NA | CASSLAPSGRVYNEQFF | TGTGCCAGCAGTTTAGCGCCTAGCGGGAGGGTCTACAATGAGCAGTTCTTC
TRBD2 | TRBJ2-1 | TRBV29-1 | few | CSVEDRGGKNSYNEQFF | TGCAGCGTTGAAGATCGGGGGGGTAAAAATTCCTACAATGAGCAGTTCTTC
TRBD2 | TRBJ2-2 | TRBV2 | NA | CASTSLAGVAWELFF | TGTGCCAGCACCTCACTAGCGGGAGTGGCCTGGGAGCTGTTTTTT
NA | TRBJ2-7 | TRBV20-1 | many | CSAWDSIAGEQYF | TGCAGTGCTTGGGACAGCATTGCGGGAGAGCAGTACTTC
NA | TRBJ2-3 | TRBV20-1 | many | CSASSGSLDTQYF | TGCAGTGCTAGTTCCGGGAGTCTGGATACGCAGTATTTT
NA | TRBJ1-5 | TRBV6-1 | many | CASSLDRPGSNQPQHF | TGTGCCAGCAGCCTAGACAGGCCCGGGAGCAATCAGCCCCAGCATTTT
TRBD2 | TRBJ2-3 | TRBV24-1 | once | CATSDPSGRGTGTQYF | TGTGCCACCAGTGATCCTAGCGGGAGGGGCACAGGTACGCAGTATTTT
NA | TRBJ1-4 | TRBV4-2 | few | CASSQDEGRATNEKLFF | TGTGCCAGCAGCCAAGACGAAGGACGGGCAACTAATGAAAAACTGTTTTTT
NA | TRBJ2-3 | TRBV6-1 | many | CASSEWSIDTQYF | TGTGCCAGCAGCGAGTGGTCCATAGATACGCAGTATTTT
TRBD2 | TRBJ2-1 | TRBV12-3/TRBV12-4 | NA | CASTPRTSGRHNEQFF | TGTGCCAGCACTCCTAGGACTAGCGGGAGACACAATGAGCAGTTCTTC
NA | TRBJ1-2 | TRBV19 | once | CASSILSDYGYTF | TGTGCCAGTAGTATTTTGTCAGACTATGGCTACACCTTC
NA | TRBJ2-6 | TRBV20-1 | few | CSASQGGGANVLTF | TGCAGTGCTTCACAGGGCGGTGGGGCCAACGTCCTGACTTTC
TRBD1 | TRBJ1-6 | TRBV6-2/TRBV6-3 | NA | CASSHGTGTYNSPLHF | TGTGCCAGCAGTCACGGGACAGGGACCTATAATTCACCCCTCCACTTT
TRBD2 | TRBJ2-1 | TRBV20-1 | many | CSARVYGSGRGNNEQFF | TGCAGTGCTAGAGTATACGGAAGCGGGAGGGGGAACAATGAGCAGTTCTTC
NA | TRBJ2-5 | TRBV20-1 | many | CSASARIEETQYF | TGCAGTGCTAGCGCACGGATAGAAGAGACCCAGTACTTC
NA | TRBJ1-4 | TRBV20-1 | many | CSARGGDGEKLFF | TGCAGTGCTAGGGGAGGGGATGGGGAAAAACTGTTTTTT
NA | TRBJ1-1 | TRBV18 | NA | CASSPRSRGGNTEAFF | TGTGCCAGCTCACCACGCTCTCGGGGTGGGAACACTGAAGCTTTCTTT
NA | TRBJ2-2 | TRBV5-1 | few | CASSFGQEGTGELFF | TGCGCCAGCAGCTTCGGACAGGAGGGAACCGGGGAGCTGTTTTTT
TRBD1 | TRBJ2-1 | TRBV20-1 | NA | CSADPVQGPDEQFF | TGCAGTGCCGATCCGGTACAGGGGCCGGATGAGCAGTTCTTC
TRBD2 | TRBJ2-1 | TRBV6-1 | many | CASQREVDEQFF | TGTGCCAGCCAGCGGGAGGTCGATGAGCAGTTCTTC
NA | TRBJ2-1 | TRBV20-1 | NA | CSAIVLLTYNDEQFF | TGCAGTGCTATAGTTCTACTTACTTACAACGACGAGCAGTTCTTC
TRBD2 | TRBJ2-2 | TRBV27 | NA | CASSYFGEGGPGGELFF | TGTGCCAGCAGTTACTTCGGGGAGGGAGGGCCCGGCGGGGAGCTGTTTTTT
NA | TRBJ2-5 | TRBV4-1 | NA | CASSLGPIQETQYF | TGCGCCAGCAGCCTGGGACCGATCCAAGAGACCCAGTACTTC
NA | TRBJ2-7 | TRBV28 | many | CASSPLQEIYEQYF | TGTGCCAGCAGCCCCCTACAGGAGATCTACGAGCAGTACTTC
TRBD2 | TRBJ2-7 | TRBV2 | few | CAGLAGGSYEQYF | TGTGCCGGTCTAGCGGGCGGCTCCTACGAGCAGTACTTC
NA | TRBJ1-6 | TRBV7-8 | many | CASSPTRNSPLHF | TGTGCCAGCAGCCCCACGCGAAATTCACCCCTCCACTTT
NA | TRBJ2-3 | TRBV6-1 | many | CASHSVTSSTDTQYF | TGTGCCAGCCACAGCGTTACTAGCTCCACAGATACGCAGTATTTT
TRBD2 | TRBJ2-2 | TRBV2 | many | CASAATSGKVGELFF | TGTGCCAGCGCGGCGACTAGCGGGAAGGTCGGGGAGCTGTTTTTT